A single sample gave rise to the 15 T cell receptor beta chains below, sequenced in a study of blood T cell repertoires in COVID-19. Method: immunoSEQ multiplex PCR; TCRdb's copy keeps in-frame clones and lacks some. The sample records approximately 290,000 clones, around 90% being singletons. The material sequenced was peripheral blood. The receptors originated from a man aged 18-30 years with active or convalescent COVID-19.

CDR3 in amino acids: CASSRGLAGAYEQYF. In nucleotides, the CDR3 is TGTGCCAGCAGCCGTGGACTAGCGGGAGCCTACGAGCAGTACTTC. The chain links TRBV13 to TRBJ2-7, with TRBD2 identical over 13 bases. V lost 5 bases, J lost 2 bases, and 3 bases stayed unmatched. Germline assignment: CDR1 PRHDT and CDR2 FYEKMQ (reference sequence). This CDR3 contains 15 residues.

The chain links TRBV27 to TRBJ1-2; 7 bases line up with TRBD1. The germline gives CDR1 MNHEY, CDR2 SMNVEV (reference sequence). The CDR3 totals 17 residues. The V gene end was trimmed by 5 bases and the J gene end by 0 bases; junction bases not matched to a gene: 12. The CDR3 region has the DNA TGTGCCAGCAGTCCACTCCGGGGGACAGACTCTAACTATGGCTACACCTTC. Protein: CASSPLRGTDSNYGYTF.

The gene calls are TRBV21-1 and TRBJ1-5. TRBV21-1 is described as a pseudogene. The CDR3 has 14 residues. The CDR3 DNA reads TGTGCCAGCAGCAAAGTCGGGGTCCGGCAGCCCCAGCATTTT. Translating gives CASSKVGVRQPQHF.

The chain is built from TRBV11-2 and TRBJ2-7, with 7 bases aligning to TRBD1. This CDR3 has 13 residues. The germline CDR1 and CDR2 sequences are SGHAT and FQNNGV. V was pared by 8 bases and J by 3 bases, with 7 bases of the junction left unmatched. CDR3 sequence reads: CASRSTGFYEQYF. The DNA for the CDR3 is TGTGCCAGCCGATCGACAGGGTTCTACGAGCAGTACTTC. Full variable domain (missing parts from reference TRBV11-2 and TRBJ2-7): EAGVAQSPRYKIIEKRQSVAFWCNPISGHATLYWYQQILGQGPKLLIQFQNNGVVDDSQLPKDRFSAERLKGVDSTLKIQPAKLEDSAVYLCASRSTGFYEQYFGPGTRLTVT.

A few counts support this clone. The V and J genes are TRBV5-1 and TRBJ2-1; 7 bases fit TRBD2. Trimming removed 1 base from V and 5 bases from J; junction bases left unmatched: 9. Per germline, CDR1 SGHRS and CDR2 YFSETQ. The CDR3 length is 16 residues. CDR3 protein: CASSLISGEGDNEQFF. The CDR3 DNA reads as TGCGCCAGCAGCTTGATATCGGGGGAGGGAGACAATGAGCAGTTCTTC.

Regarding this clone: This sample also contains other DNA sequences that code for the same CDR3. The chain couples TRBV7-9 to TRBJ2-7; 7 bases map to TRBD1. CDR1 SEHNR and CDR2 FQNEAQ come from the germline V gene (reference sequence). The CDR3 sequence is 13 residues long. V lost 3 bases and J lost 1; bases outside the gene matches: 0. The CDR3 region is CASSLDRSYEQYF. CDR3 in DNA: TGTGCCAGCAGCTTGGACAGGTCCTACGAGCAGTACTTC.

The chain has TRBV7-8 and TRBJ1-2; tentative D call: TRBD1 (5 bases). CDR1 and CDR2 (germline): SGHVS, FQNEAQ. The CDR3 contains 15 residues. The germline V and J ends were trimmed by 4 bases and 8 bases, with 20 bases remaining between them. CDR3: CASSSRIMGRRGYTF. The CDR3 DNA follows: TGTGCCAGCAGCTCCCGGATAATGGGGCGCAGGGGCTACACCTTC.

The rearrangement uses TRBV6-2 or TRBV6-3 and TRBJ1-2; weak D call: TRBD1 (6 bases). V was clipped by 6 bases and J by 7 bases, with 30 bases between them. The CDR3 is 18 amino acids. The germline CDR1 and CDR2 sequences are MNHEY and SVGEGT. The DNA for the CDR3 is TGTGCCAGCAGCCGCGAAGAACCCGGGACACCCGATCCTTTTGGCTACACCTTC. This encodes CASSREEPGTPDPFGYTF.

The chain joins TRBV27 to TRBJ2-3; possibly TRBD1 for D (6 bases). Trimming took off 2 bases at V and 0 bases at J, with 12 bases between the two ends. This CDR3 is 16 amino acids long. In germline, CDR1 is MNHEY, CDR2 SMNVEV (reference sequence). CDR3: CASSLVGGLSTDTQYF. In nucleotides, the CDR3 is TGTGCCAGCAGTTTAGTTGGGGGCCTTAGCACAGATACGCAGTATTTT.

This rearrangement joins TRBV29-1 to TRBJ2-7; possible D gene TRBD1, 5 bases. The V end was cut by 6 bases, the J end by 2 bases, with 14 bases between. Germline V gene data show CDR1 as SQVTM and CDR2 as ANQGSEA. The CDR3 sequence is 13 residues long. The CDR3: CSVDTDTPYEQYF. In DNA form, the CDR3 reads TGCAGCGTAGACACGGACACCCCCTACGAGCAGTACTTC.

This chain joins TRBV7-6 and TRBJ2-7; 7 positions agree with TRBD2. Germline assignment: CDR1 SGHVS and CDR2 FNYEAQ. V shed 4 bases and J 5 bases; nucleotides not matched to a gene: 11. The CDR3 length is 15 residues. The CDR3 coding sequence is TGTGCCAGCAGCTCGCAAATAACTAGCGCCAACGAGCAGTACTTC. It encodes CASSSQITSANEQYF.

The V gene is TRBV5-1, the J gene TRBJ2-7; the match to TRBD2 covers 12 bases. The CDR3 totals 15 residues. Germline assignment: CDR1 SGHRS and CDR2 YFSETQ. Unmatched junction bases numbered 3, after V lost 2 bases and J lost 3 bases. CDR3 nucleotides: TGCGCCAGCAGCTTAAGGACTAGCGGGATCTACGAGCAGTACTTC. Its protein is CASSLRTSGIYEQYF.

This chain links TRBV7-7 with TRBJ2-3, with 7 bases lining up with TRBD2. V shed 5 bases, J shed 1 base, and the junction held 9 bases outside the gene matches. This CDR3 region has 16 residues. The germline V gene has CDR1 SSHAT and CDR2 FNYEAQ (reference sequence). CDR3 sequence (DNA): TGTGCCAGCAGCCCGAATGGCGGGAGCCGCACAGATACGCAGTATTTT. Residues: CASSPNGGSRTDTQYF.

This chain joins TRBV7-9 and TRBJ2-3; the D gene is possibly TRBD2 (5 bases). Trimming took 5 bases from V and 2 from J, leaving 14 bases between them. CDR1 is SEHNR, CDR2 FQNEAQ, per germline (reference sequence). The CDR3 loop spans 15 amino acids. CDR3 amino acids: CASSPSGYDTDTQYF. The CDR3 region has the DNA TGTGCCAGCAGCCCGTCGGGGTATGACACAGATACGCAGTATTTT. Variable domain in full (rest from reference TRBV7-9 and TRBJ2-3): DTGVSQNPRHKITKRGQNVTFRCDPISEHNRLYWYRQTLGQGPEFLTYFQNEAQLEKSRLLSDRFSAERPKGSFSTLEIQRTEQGDSAMYLCASSPSGYDTDTQYFGPGTRLTVL.

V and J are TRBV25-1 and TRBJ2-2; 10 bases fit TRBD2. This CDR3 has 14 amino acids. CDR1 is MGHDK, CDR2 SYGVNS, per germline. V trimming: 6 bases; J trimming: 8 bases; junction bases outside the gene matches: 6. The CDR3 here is CASRTSGAGGELFF. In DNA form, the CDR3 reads TGTGCCAGCAGAACTAGCGGGGCAGGTGGGGAGCTGTTTTTT.